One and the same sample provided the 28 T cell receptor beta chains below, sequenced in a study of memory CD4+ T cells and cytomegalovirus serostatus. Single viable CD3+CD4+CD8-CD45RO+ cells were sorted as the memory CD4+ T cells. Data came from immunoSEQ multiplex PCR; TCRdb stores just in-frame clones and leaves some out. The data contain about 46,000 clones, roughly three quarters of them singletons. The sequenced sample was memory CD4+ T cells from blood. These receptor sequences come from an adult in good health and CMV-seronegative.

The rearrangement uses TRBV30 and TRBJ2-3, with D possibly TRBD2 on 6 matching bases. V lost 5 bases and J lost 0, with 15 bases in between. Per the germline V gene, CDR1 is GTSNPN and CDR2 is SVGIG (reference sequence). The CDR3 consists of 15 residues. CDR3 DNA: TGTGCCTGGGTTCTTAAGGCGGGGAGCACAGATACGCAGTATTTT. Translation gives CAWVLKAGSTDTQYF. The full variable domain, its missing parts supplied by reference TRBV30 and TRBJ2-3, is SQTIHQWPATLVQPVGSPLSLECTVEGTSNPNLYWYRQAAGRGLQLLFYSVGIGQISSEVPQNLSASRPQDRQFILSSKKLLLSDSGFYLCAWVLKAGSTDTQYFGPGTRLTVL.

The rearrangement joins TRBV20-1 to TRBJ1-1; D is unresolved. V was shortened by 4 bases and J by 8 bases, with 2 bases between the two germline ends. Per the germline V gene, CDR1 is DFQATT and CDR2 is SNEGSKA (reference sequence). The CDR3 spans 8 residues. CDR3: CSATEAFF. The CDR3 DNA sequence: TGCAGTGCTACCGAAGCTTTCTTT.

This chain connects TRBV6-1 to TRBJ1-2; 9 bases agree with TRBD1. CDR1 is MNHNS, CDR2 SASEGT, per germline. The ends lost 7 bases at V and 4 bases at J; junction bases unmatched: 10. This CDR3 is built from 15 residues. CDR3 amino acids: CASTTTGTGFYGYTF. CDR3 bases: TGTGCCAGCACCACCACCGGGACAGGGTTCTATGGCTACACCTTC.

The CDR3 region is CASSLGIGSPTGELFF. The CDR3, as DNA: TGTGCCAGCAGCTTAGGAATTGGCTCCCCGACCGGGGAGCTGTTTTTT. This chain links TRBV11-2 with TRBJ2-2; D uncertain. The CDR3 has 16 residues. V was cut by 1 base and J by 5 bases, with 14 bases left in between. Germline CDR1 is SGHAT and CDR2 is FQNNGV.

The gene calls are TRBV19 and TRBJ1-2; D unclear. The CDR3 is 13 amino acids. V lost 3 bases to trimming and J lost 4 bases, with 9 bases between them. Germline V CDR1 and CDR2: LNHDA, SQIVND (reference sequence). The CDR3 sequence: CASSMRQIYGYTF. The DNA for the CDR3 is TGTGCCAGTAGTATGCGGCAGATCTATGGCTACACCTTC.

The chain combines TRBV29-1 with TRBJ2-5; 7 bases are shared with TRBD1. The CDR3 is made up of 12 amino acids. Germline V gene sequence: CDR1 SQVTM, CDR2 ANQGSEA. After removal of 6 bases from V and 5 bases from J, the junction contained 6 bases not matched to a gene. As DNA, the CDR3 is TGCAGCGTCGCCGAGGACAGGGAGACCCAGTACTTC. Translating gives CSVAEDRETQYF.

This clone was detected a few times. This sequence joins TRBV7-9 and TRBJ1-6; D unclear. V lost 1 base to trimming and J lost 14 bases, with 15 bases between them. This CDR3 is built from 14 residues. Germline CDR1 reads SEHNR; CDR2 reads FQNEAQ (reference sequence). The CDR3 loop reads CASSLGDGIFTLHF. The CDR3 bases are TGTGCCAGCAGCTTAGGCGATGGGATATTCACCCTCCACTTT.

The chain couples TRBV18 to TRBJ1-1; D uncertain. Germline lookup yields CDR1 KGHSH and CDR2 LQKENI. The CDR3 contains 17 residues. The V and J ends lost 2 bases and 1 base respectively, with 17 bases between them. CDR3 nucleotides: TGTGCCAGCTCACCAGAAAAGGGTTCACCCCAGAACACTGAAGCTTTCTTT. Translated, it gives CASSPEKGSPQNTEAFF.

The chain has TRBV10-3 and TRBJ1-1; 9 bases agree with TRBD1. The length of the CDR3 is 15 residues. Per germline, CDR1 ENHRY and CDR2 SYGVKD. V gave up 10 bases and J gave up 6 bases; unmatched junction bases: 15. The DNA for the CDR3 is TGTGCCAGCAAACAGGGGGCTTTTAAGGGGGCTGAAGCTTTCTTT. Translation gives CASKQGAFKGAEAFF.

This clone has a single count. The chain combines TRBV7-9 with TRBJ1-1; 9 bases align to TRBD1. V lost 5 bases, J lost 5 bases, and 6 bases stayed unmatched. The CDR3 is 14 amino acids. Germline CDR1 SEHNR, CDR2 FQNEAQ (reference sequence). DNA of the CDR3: TGTGCCAGCAGCGAGGACAGGGGAAGGACTGAAGCTTTCTTT. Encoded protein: CASSEDRGRTEAFF.

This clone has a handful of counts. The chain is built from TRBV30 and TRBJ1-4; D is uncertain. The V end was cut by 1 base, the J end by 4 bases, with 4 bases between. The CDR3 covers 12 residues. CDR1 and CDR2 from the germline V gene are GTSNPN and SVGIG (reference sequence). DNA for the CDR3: TGTGCCTGGAGTGCAAATAATGAAAAACTGTTTTTT. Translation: CAWSANNEKLFF.

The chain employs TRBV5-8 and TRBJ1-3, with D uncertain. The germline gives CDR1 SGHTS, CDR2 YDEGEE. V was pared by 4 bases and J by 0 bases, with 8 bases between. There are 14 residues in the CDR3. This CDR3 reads CASSRTVSGNTIYF. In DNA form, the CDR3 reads TGTGCCAGCAGCCGGACGGTCTCTGGAAACACCATATATTTT.

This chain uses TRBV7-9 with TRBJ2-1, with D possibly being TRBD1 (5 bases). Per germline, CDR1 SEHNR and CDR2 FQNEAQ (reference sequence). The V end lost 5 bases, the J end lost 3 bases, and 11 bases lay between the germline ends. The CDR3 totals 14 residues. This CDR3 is CASSLSQGYNEQFF. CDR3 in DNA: TGTGCCAGCAGCCTATCCCAGGGCTACAATGAGCAGTTCTTC.

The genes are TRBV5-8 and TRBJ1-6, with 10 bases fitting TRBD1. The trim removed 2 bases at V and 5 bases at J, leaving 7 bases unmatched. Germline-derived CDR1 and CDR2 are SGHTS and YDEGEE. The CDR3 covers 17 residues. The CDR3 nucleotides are TGTGCCAGCAGCTTACGCCCAGGGACAGGGGATAATTCACCCCTCCACTTT. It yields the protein CASSLRPGTGDNSPLHF.

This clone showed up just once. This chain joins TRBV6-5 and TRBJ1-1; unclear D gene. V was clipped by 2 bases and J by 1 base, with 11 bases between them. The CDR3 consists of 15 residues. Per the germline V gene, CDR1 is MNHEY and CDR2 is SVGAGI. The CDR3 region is CASSYRRIGNTEAFF. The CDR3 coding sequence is TGTGCCAGCAGTTACCGCCGGATCGGGAACACTGAAGCTTTCTTT.

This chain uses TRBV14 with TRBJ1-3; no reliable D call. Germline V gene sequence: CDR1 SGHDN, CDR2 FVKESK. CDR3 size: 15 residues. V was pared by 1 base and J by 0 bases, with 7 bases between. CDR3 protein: CASSQARSSGNTIYF. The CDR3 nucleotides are TGTGCCAGCAGCCAAGCCAGGAGCTCTGGAAACACCATATATTTT. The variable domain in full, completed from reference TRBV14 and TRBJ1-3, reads EAGVTQFPSHSVIEKGQTVTLRCDPISGHDNLYWYRRVMGKEIKFLLHFVKESKQDESGMPNNRFLAERTGGTYSTLKVQPAELEDSGVYFCASSQARSSGNTIYFGEGSWLTVV.

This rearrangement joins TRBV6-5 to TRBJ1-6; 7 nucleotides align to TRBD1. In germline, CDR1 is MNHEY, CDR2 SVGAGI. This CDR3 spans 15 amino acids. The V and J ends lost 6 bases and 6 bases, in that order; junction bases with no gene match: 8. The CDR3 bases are TGTGCCAGCAGCTTTAAGGGGGCGCCTAATTCACCCCTCCACTTT. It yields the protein CASSFKGAPNSPLHF.

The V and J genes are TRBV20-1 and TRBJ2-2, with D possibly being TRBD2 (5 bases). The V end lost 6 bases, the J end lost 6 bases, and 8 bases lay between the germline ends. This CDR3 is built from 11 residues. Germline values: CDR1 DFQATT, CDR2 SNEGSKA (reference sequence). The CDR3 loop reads CSARGPGELFF. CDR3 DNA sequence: TGCAGTGCCCGCGGGCCCGGGGAGCTGTTTTTT.

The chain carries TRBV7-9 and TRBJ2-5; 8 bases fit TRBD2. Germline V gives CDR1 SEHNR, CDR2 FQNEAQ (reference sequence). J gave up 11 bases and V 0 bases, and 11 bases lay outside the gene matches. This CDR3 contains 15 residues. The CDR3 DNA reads TGTGCCAGCAGCTTAGCGTTGGCGGGGGGTCGTGAGCAGTACTTC. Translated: CASSLALAGGREQYF.

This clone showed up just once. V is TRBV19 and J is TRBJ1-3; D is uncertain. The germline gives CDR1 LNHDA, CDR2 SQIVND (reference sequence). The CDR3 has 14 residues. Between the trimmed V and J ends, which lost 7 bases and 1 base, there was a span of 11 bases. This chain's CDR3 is CASTPTFSGNTIYF. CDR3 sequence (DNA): TGTGCCAGTACCCCAACCTTTTCTGGAAACACCATATATTTT.

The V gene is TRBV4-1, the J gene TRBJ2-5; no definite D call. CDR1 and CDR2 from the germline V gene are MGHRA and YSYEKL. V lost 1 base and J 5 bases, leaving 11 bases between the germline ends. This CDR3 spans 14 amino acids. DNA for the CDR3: TGCGCCAGCAGCCAAGTTCAGGTCGGGGAGACCCAGTACTTC. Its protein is CASSQVQVGETQYF.

The CDR3 loop reads CASSKAGQGPRNTIYF. The DNA for the CDR3 is TGTGCCAGCAGTAAAGCGGGACAGGGGCCAAGAAACACCATATATTTT. The chain is built from TRBV28 and TRBJ1-3; TRBD1 matches at 10 bases. V shed 5 bases, J shed 5 bases, and the junction held 9 bases outside the gene matches. The CDR3 covers 16 residues. CDR1 and CDR2 from the germline V gene are MDHEN and SYDVKM.

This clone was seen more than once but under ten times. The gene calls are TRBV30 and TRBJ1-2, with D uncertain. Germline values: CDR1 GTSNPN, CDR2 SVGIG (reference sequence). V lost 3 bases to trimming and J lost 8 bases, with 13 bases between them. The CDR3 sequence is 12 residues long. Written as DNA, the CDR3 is TGTGCCTGGAGGCTTGCGCCCGGGGGCTACACCTTC. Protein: CAWRLAPGGYTF. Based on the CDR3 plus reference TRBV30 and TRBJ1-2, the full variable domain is SQTIHQWPATLVQPVGSPLSLECTVEGTSNPNLYWYRQAAGRGLQLLFYSVGIGQISSEVPQNLSASRPQDRQFILSSKKLLLSDSGFYLCAWRLAPGGYTFGSGTRLTVV.

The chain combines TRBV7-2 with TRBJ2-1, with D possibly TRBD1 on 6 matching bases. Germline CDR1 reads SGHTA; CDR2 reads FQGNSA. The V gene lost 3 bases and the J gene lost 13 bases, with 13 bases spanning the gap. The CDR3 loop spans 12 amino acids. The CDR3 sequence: CASSLTPGEQFF. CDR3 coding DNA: TGTGCCAGCAGCTTGACCCCAGGGGAACAGTTCTTC.

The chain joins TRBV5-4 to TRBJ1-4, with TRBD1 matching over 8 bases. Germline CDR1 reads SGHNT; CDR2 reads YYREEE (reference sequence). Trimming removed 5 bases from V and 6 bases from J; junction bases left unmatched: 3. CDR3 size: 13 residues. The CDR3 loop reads CASSQGADEKLFF. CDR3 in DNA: TGTGCCAGCAGTCAGGGGGCGGATGAAAAACTGTTTTTT.

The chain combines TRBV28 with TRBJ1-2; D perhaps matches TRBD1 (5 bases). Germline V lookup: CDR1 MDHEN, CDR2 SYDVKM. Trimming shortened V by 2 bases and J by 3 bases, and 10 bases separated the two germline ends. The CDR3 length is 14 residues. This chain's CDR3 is CASSLVQAYYGYTF. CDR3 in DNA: TGTGCCAGCAGTTTAGTACAGGCCTACTATGGCTACACCTTC.

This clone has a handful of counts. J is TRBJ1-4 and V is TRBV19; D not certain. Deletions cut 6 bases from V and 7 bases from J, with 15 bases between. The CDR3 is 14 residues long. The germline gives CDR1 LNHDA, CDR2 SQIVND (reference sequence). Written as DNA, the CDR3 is TGTGCCAGTAGCCCTCTGGGGATTATTGAAAAACTGTTTTTT. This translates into CASSPLGIIEKLFF.

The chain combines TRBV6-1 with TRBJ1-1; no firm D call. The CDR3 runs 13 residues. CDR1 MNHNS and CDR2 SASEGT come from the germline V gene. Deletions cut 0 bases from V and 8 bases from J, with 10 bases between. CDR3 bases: TGTGCCAGCAGTGAAGCCGGAGGGAGGGAAGCTTTCTTT. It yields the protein CASSEAGGREAFF.